Shown below are 25 T cell receptor beta chains from a single sample sequenced in a study of T cell repertoires in cytomegalovirus infection (dated 2019 in TCRdb). Sequencing was performed on an Illumina HiSeq 1500. TCRdb itself trimmed the public reads at Q25 with fastp, ran MiXCR and retained productive beta chains. Here each entry gathers all rows of one CDR3 protein and keeps the most common genes and DNA. The sample profile shows about 310,000 distinct CDR3 sequences; roughly 15% of them were found once. In total, the top ten clones hold around 12% of the sample. The sample taken for sequencing was PBMCs. The receptors were sampled from a human donor in good health (CMV status not recorded). Some clones in this sample may be carry-over from other donors' samples.

The rearrangement uses TRBV20-1 and TRBJ1-1; 7 nucleotides align to TRBD1. Germline V gene data show CDR1 as DFQATT and CDR2 as SNEGSKA (reference sequence). Trimming took 0 bases from V and 2 from J; bases not matched to a gene: 3. CDR3 size: 14 residues. The CDR3 is CSAREGQSNTEAFF. CDR3 nucleotide sequence: TGCAGTGCTAGAGAGGGACAGTCCAACACTGAAGCTTTCTTT.

This clonotype has a count of ten or more. The rearrangement links TRBV6-5 to TRBJ2-5, with TRBD2 identical over 11 bases. Germline V CDR1 and CDR2: MNHEY, SVGAGI. The length of the CDR3 is 17 residues. Trimming cost V 2 bases and J 3 bases; bases outside gene matches: 8. The CDR3 reads CASSYGGTSGDKETQYF. In DNA form, the CDR3 reads TGTGCCAGCAGTTACGGCGGGACTAGCGGAGATAAAGAGACCCAGTACTTC.

This clonotype has more than one count but fewer than ten. The chain links TRBV19 to TRBJ2-5, with D perhaps TRBD1 (5 bases). Germline values: CDR1 LNHDA, CDR2 SQIVND (reference sequence). This CDR3 region has 15 residues. The V gene lost 4 bases and the J gene lost 0 bases, with 12 bases spanning the gap. Here the CDR3 DNA reads TGTGCCAGTAGTACTCGACAGAGCTACCAAGAGACCCAGTACTTC. Residues: CASSTRQSYQETQYF. The full variable domain, in which reference TRBV19 and TRBJ2-5 provide the parts outside the CDR3, is DGGITQSPKYLFRKEGQNVTLSCEQNLNHDAMYWYRQDPGQGLRLIYYSQIVNDFQKGDIAEGYSVSREKKESFPLTVTSAQKNPTAFYLCASSTRQSYQETQYFGPGTRLLVL.

This clonotype appeared many times. J is TRBJ2-5 and V is TRBV7-2; tentative D call: TRBD2 (5 bases). Germline CDR1 and CDR2: SGHTA and FQGNSA. Trimming removed 5 bases from V and 5 bases from J, with 18 bases in between. This CDR3 comprises 15 residues. For the CDR3, the DNA is TGTGCCAGCAGCCTTGCGGCGGCCCCGGGGGAGACCCAGTACTTC. This translates into CASSLAAAPGETQYF.

This clonotype was seen only a few times. This chain joins TRBV18 and TRBJ2-3; 10 positions match TRBD2. Germline CDR1 KGHSH, CDR2 LQKENI. The V segment lost 6 bases and the J segment 2 bases; nucleotides outside the gene matches: 5. The CDR3 is 15 residues long. The CDR3 sequence: CASSRLAGLTDTQYF. CDR3 bases: TGTGCCAGCTCGCGACTAGCGGGCCTCACAGATACGCAGTATTTT. The full variable domain, its missing parts supplied by reference TRBV18 and TRBJ2-3, is NAGVMQNPRHLVRRRGQEARLRCSPMKGHSHVYWYRQLPEEGLKFMVYLQKENIIDESGMPKERFSAEFPKEGPSILRIQQVVRGDSAAYFCASSRLAGLTDTQYFGPGTRLTVL.

This clonotype came up many times. V gene TRBV12-3 or TRBV12-4 combines with J gene TRBJ2-4; 9 bases agree with TRBD2. The CDR3 spans 13 residues. Germline trimming cut 7 bases from V and 12 bases from J; bases unmatched to any gene: 10. CDR3 nucleotide sequence: TGTGCCAGCAATAGGGGTGAGCGGGAGGATCAGTACTTC. This encodes CASNRGEREDQYF.

This clonotype was recorded at least ten times. This rearrangement joins TRBV4-2 to TRBJ2-7, with TRBD2 as a possible D gene (5 bases). The V gene lost 1 base and the J gene lost 7 bases, with 14 bases spanning the gap. This CDR3 has 14 residues. Germline V lookup: CDR1 LGHNA, CDR2 YNFKEQ. CDR3 nucleotide sequence: TGTGCCAGCAGCCAAGGTGAGGGTCCCCGGGAGCAGTACTTC. The encoded protein is CASSQGEGPREQYF.

This chain connects TRBV6-1 to TRBJ2-2, with D possibly matching TRBD1 (6 bases). The germline gives CDR1 MNHNS, CDR2 SASEGT. V gave up 4 bases and J gave up 3 bases, with 12 bases separating them. The CDR3 extends over 15 amino acids. CDR3 nucleotide sequence: TGTGCCAGCAGTGTGTCAGGGGTTGACACCGGGGAGCTGTTTTTT. Its translation: CASSVSGVDTGELFF.

This rearrangement joins TRBV7-3 to TRBJ1-1, with D unclear. V lost 2 bases and J 1 base, leaving 11 bases between the germline ends. The CDR3 has 15 amino acids. Germline CDR1 and CDR2: SGHTA and FQGTGA. CDR3 protein: CASSLQVVANTEAFF. DNA of the CDR3: TGTGCCAGCAGCTTACAAGTAGTCGCGAACACTGAAGCTTTCTTT.

The table lists this clonotype with many counts. The gene calls are TRBV7-8 and TRBJ2-1; no definite D call. This CDR3 region has 12 residues. From germline, CDR1 is SGHVS and CDR2 FQNEAQ. Trimming took off 5 bases at V and 5 bases at J, with 7 bases between the two ends. DNA of the CDR3: TGTGCCAGCAGCCCCACCGACAATGAGCAGTTCTTC. It specifies CASSPTDNEQFF.

This clonotype was detected many times. The gene calls are TRBV7-2 and TRBJ1-5; D is unresolved. The germline CDR1 and CDR2 sequences are SGHTA and FQGNSA. This CDR3 comprises 15 residues. Between the trimmed V and J ends, which lost 5 bases and 0 bases, there was a span of 11 bases. CDR3 loop: CASSLGGYSNQPQHF. In nucleotides, the CDR3 is TGTGCCAGCAGCCTAGGAGGGTATAGCAATCAGCCCCAGCATTTT.

This clonotype has a handful of counts. This rearrangement joins TRBV18 to TRBJ2-1; no reliable D call. V shed 1 base and J shed 5 bases, with 3 bases lying between them. The CDR3 runs to 12 residues. Germline loops: CDR1 KGHSH, CDR2 LQKENI. CDR3 in amino acids: CASSPLDNEQFF. The CDR3 coding sequence is TGTGCCAGCTCACCACTAGACAATGAGCAGTTCTTC. The full variable domain, its missing parts supplied by reference TRBV18 and TRBJ2-1, is NAGVMQNPRHLVRRRGQEARLRCSPMKGHSHVYWYRQLPEEGLKFMVYLQKENIIDESGMPKERFSAEFPKEGPSILRIQQVVRGDSAAYFCASSPLDNEQFFGPGTRLTVL.

The genes are TRBV24-1 and TRBJ2-2; the D is unclear. Trimming took off 3 bases at V and 1 base at J, with 8 bases between the two ends. Germline loops: CDR1 KGHDR, CDR2 SFDVKD. The CDR3 is 15 residues long. CDR3 protein: CATSDAFWNTGELFF. CDR3 coding DNA: TGTGCCACCAGTGATGCGTTCTGGAACACCGGGGAGCTGTTTTTT.

V is TRBV20-1 and J is TRBJ2-1; 8 bases line up with TRBD2. Trimming removed 3 bases from V and 12 bases from J; junction bases left unmatched: 7. Germline CDR1 and CDR2: DFQATT and SNEGSKA (reference sequence). The CDR3 is 12 residues long. CDR3 sequence reads: CSARSGGRGQFF. The CDR3 DNA reads TGCAGTGCTAGGTCGGGGGGGCGTGGGCAGTTCTTC.

This clonotype occurred many times. This chain joins TRBV6-5 and TRBJ1-4, with TRBD1 matching over 7 bases. The germline CDR1 and CDR2 sequences are MNHEY and SVGAGI. This CDR3 has 13 residues. Trimming took 6 bases from V and 13 from J; bases not matched to a gene: 11. CDR3 sequence (DNA): TGTGCCAGCAGCGCCGGGACAGAAGCTGGACTGTTTTTT. It specifies CASSAGTEAGLFF.

This clonotype has only a few counts. CDR3 nucleotides: TGTGCCAGCAGTTTCCTAGCGGGGGAGCCGAACACCGGGGAGCTGTTTTTT. Amino acid sequence: CASSFLAGEPNTGELFF. The chain uses TRBV27 and TRBJ2-2; 10 nucleotides agree with TRBD2. V lost 3 bases to trimming and J lost 0 bases; unmatched junction nucleotides: 4. Germline V gene data show CDR1 as MNHEY and CDR2 as SMNVEV (reference sequence). This CDR3 has 17 residues.

This chain connects TRBV3-1 to TRBJ2-2; TRBD1 aligns across 8 bases. This CDR3 has 20 residues. Germline V lookup: CDR1 LGHDT, CDR2 YNNKEL (reference sequence). The V gene end was trimmed by 5 bases and the J gene end by 1 base; junction bases not matched to a gene: 18. CDR3: CASSYLVWPQTGENTGELFF. The CDR3 bases are TGTGCCAGCAGCTATCTTGTGTGGCCTCAGACAGGGGAGAACACCGGGGAGCTGTTTTTT.

This clonotype was observed a handful of times. The chain is built from TRBV6-5 and TRBJ2-5, with 8 bases aligning to TRBD2. The CDR3 has 16 residues. V trimming: 0 bases; J trimming: 5 bases; junction bases outside the gene matches: 8. Germline V lookup: CDR1 MNHEY, CDR2 SVGAGI. The CDR3 loop is CASSYSTGGLGETQYF. The DNA of the CDR3 is TGTGCCAGCAGTTACTCGACGGGGGGGCTCGGCGAGACCCAGTACTTC.

This clonotype was seen at least ten times. V usage is TRBV12-3 or TRBV12-4 and J usage is TRBJ1-1, with D unclear. The CDR3 is made up of 14 amino acids. V lost 8 bases, J lost 0 bases, and 13 bases lay in between. As DNA, the CDR3 is TGTGCCAGCTCAACGAGGCCGCTGAACACTGAAGCTTTCTTT. Amino acid sequence: CASSTRPLNTEAFF.

The chain is built from TRBV25-1 and TRBJ1-2, with a possible D match to TRBD1 (5 bases). V lost 1 base and J lost 3, with 9 bases in between. The CDR3 loop spans 14 amino acids. Germline V gene sequence: CDR1 MGHDK, CDR2 SYGVNS. The CDR3, as DNA: TGTGCCAGCAGTGAATGGTCGACAGACTATGGCTACACCTTC. The encoded protein is CASSEWSTDYGYTF.

CDR3 sequence (DNA): TGTGCCAGCAGCCAAGCTAGGACAGGGGTCGGCAATGAGCAGTTCTTC. This translates into CASSQARTGVGNEQFF. The chain links TRBV3-1 to TRBJ2-1; 9 positions match TRBD1. V trimming: 1 base; J trimming: 6 bases; junction bases outside the gene matches: 7. The germline V gene encodes CDR1 LGHDT and CDR2 YNNKEL (reference sequence). CDR3 length equals 16 residues.

This clonotype was seen many times. The chain employs TRBV7-2 and TRBJ1-6; possible D gene TRBD1, 6 bases. This CDR3 is built from 17 residues. Trimming took 3 bases from V and 3 from J, leaving 15 bases between them. The germline V gene has CDR1 SGHTA and CDR2 FQGNSA. CDR3 protein: CASSLGLDSIYNSPLHF. The CDR3 DNA is TGTGCCAGCAGCTTGGGGCTGGACAGTATCTATAATTCACCCCTCCACTTT.

The V call is TRBV20-1, the J call TRBJ2-7, with TRBD1 matching 12 bases. Trimming removed 3 bases from V and 5 bases from J; junction bases left unmatched: 5. There are 14 residues in the CDR3. Germline V gene sequence: CDR1 DFQATT, CDR2 SNEGSKA (reference sequence). The chain's CDR3 is CSARSGTGGDEQYF. As DNA, the CDR3 is TGCAGTGCTAGGTCCGGGACAGGGGGCGACGAGCAGTACTTC.

This clonotype was counted ten times or more. The genes are TRBV7-3 and TRBJ2-3; D possibly matches TRBD1 or TRBD2 (5 bases each). V dropped 2 bases and J dropped 3 bases, with 9 bases sitting between them. Germline-derived CDR1 and CDR2 are SGHTA and FQGTGA. This CDR3 is 14 amino acids long. CDR3 protein: CASSLGGWTDTQYF. CDR3 coding DNA: TGTGCCAGCAGCTTAGGGGGTTGGACAGATACGCAGTATTTT.

This clonotype has only a few counts. The rearrangement links TRBV12-3 or TRBV12-4 to TRBJ1-5; D not resolved. V lost 1 base, J lost 1 base, and 5 bases lay in between. This CDR3 has 14 residues. CDR3 sequence reads: CASSLVSSNQPQHF. The CDR3 nucleotides read TGTGCCAGCAGTTTAGTCTCAAGCAATCAGCCCCAGCATTTT.